The present entry profiles one T cell receptor (beta chain) with its context. Its binding antigen is unknown. Base qualities are missing; no much larger clone stands one base away. These data belong to a study of T cell responses to AZD1222 COVID-19 vaccine (dated by TCRdb to the early 2020s). The study in broad terms: AZD1222 recipients whose second dose came at about 4 weeks and those whose second dose came at about 12 weeks were combined into one group, since spike-specific TCR depth and breadth did not differ between the two schedules. A total of 230 to 250 trial participants underwent TCR sequencing, of whom 207 received two doses of AZD1222 and about 25 received two doses of the MenACWY control vaccine. Trial participants were enrolled by age into 18-55, 56-69 and 70-plus year subgroups, with roughly 160, 29 and 62 TCR-sequenced participants respectively.

The CDR3 regions of human TCRbeta chains were analyzed by immunosequencing. The source study handled its data this way. TCRs in the repertoires were matched against a reference library of SARS-CoV-2-specific TCRs that had been generated with the MIRA antigen-specificity platform. Breadth was defined as the fraction of unique TCRs that were SARS-CoV-2-associated, and depth was defined as the fraction of total T cells that were SARS-CoV-2-associated. Using the MIRA data, each spike-specific TCR was assigned both to the spike region to which the TCR was reactive and to a CD4 or CD8 class. Log10-transformed breadth and depth values were compared by one-way ANOVA with Sidak's multiple comparisons tests. Held by TCRdb, this immuneACCESS table contains in-frame sequences only and omits some clones. Under half of the omission traces to an unresolved V gene where checked; the cause of the rest is unknown. V, J and clone size were drawn from that table, and D and trimming were deduced from the DNA. This sample lists 110,000 to 150,000 clones; 90% were detected once. The top ten clonotypes cover around 3.7% of the sample.

The time point label on this specimen signifies: baseline before first vaccination. Samples from vaccinated people were obtained from the UK trials COV001 and COV002, which included a single-blind randomized controlled phase 2/3 trial of AZD1222 (ChAdOx1 nCoV-19) in healthy adults. For TCRbeta chain sequencing, PBMC samples from trial participants were taken at day 0 and at day 28 after the second dose. Study-level results and caveats: In the small 56-69-year group, the increase in depth fell short of significance, most likely because of low power. After two AZD1222 doses, both the breadth and the depth of spike-specific TCRs were significantly higher than at day 0 and than in MenACWY recipients. Conclusions about previously exposed vaccinees are limited, since just five or six AZD1222 recipients were seropositive for SARS-CoV-2 at baseline. The vaccine-associated CD4 TCRs covered the entire spike protein, and the dominant responses fell in regions 160-218 and 743-854. Participants were mostly white British and included more females than males, and it was suggested by the authors that clonal diversity may have been underestimated. Epitopes outside the regions mutated in the B.1.351 and B.1.1.7 variants were reportedly recognized by nearly half of the unique spike-specific TCRs. No day 14 peak-response samples were available, so repertoires were characterized only after the peak T cell response.

The CDR3 covers 17 residues, taking in both the cysteine and the phenylalanine. The retained sequence is limited to the CDR3, 51 bases, with the frame set at the first base. CDR1 and CDR2 (SGHVS, FNYEAQ) derive from the germline V gene. V ends up 2 bases short and J 4 bases short, with an unmatched junction base count of 5. The sequenced sample was peripheral blood, obtained on day 0 of AZD1222 vaccination. This TCR derives from an adult in good health. In this chain, TRBV7-6 is recombined with TRBJ2-2, with 12 central nucleotides matching TRBD2. The DNA is as follows: TGTGCCAGCAGCTTATCTAGCGGGGGGGTTTTCACCGGGGAGCTGTTTTTT. The translation is CASSLSSGGVFTGELFF.